Each of the 2 T cell receptor beta chains below was sequenced from the same sample in a study of blood T cell repertoires in COVID-19. The table came from immunoSEQ multiplex PCR; TCRdb's copy has only in-frame clones and leaves some out. Here the sample spans over 450,000 clones, roughly nine tenths being singletons. Source material: peripheral blood. Receptors were obtained from a woman between 50 and 59 years old with COVID-19, enrolled during active disease.

The chain is built from TRBV5-4 and TRBJ1-1, with unresolved D. The CDR3 is made up of 15 amino acids. CDR1 is SGHNT, CDR2 YYREEE, per germline (reference sequence). V was cut by 0 bases and J by 1 base, with 10 bases left in between. This CDR3 is CASSLGHRGNTEAFF. DNA of the CDR3: TGTGCCAGCAGCTTGGGACACCGGGGGAACACTGAAGCTTTCTTT. Filled out from reference TRBV5-4 and TRBJ1-1, the complete variable domain reads ETGVTQSPTHLIKTRGQQVTLRCSSQSGHNTVSWYQQALGQGPQFIFQYYREEENGRGNFPPRFSGLQFPNYSSELNVNALELDDSALYLCASSLGHRGNTEAFFGQGTRLTVV.

V and J are TRBV28 and TRBJ1-2; maybe TRBD1 (5 bases). Between the trimmed V and J ends, which lost 5 bases and 1 base, there was a span of 20 bases. The CDR3 has 17 residues. CDR1 MDHEN and CDR2 SYDVKM come from the germline V gene. The CDR3 nucleotides read TGTGCCAGCAGTACCCCGCGGGGGGGGGTTTTTAACTATGGCTACACCTTC. This encodes CASSTPRGGVFNYGYTF.